The 28 T cell receptor beta chains given below trace back to one sample, sequenced in a study of blood T cell repertoires in COVID-19. Measured with immunoSEQ multiplex PCR; TCRdb has only the in-frame clones, and not every one. The table records nearly 350,000 clones, about 88% of them present only once. The sequencing sample was made of peripheral blood. The receptors originated from a woman aged 70-85 years with COVID-19, enrolled during active disease.

The rearrangement joins TRBV2 to TRBJ1-1; D gene unclear. This CDR3 contains 11 residues. CDR1 and CDR2 (germline): SNHLY, FYNNEI. The V gene lost 8 bases and the J gene lost 2 bases, with 6 bases spanning the gap. DNA for the CDR3: TGTGCCAGCTTTCAAAACACTGAAGCTTTCTTT. Translating it yields CASFQNTEAFF. Complete variable domain (other parts from reference TRBV2 and TRBJ1-1): EPEVTQTPSHQVTQMGQEVILRCVPISNHLYFYWYRQILGQKVEFLVSFYNNEISEKSEIFDDQFSVERPDGSNFTLKIRSTKLEDSAMYFCASFQNTEAFFGQGTRLTVV.

V gene TRBV5-1 combines with J gene TRBJ2-3, with TRBD2 matching 8 bases. After removal of 0 bases from V and 3 bases from J, the junction contained 3 bases not matched to a gene. The germline gives CDR1 SGHRS, CDR2 YFSETQ. CDR3 size: 15 residues. CDR3 DNA: TGCGCCAGCAGCTTGGCGGGGGGGCATACAGATACGCAGTATTTT. Protein: CASSLAGGHTDTQYF.

This clone was observed a single time. CDR3 DNA: TGTGCCAGCAGCCCTCCTAGCGGGCGAAGCTCCTACAATGAGCAGTTCTTC. Amino acid sequence: CASSPPSGRSSYNEQFF. The rearrangement joins TRBV3-1 (or the pseudogene TRBV3-2) to TRBJ2-1; 8 positions agree with TRBD2. CDR1 LGHDT and CDR2 YNNKEL come from the germline V gene (reference sequence). The CDR3 runs 17 residues. J lost 0 bases, V lost 4 bases, and 8 bases had no gene match.

This chain links TRBV2 with TRBJ1-1; 10 positions agree with TRBD1. CDR3 length equals 15 residues. V lost 5 bases to trimming and J lost 0 bases; unmatched junction nucleotides: 3. CDR1 SNHLY and CDR2 FYNNEI come from the germline V gene. The chain's CDR3 is CASSRQGAMNTEAFF. Written as DNA, the CDR3 is TGTGCCAGCAGTCGACAGGGGGCCATGAACACTGAAGCTTTCTTT.

This chain joins TRBV19 and TRBJ1-4, with D perhaps TRBD1 (5 bases). Germline V gene lookup returns CDR1 LNHDA and CDR2 SQIVND (reference sequence). V lost 4 bases to trimming and J lost 0 bases, with 6 bases between them. The CDR3 spans 14 residues. The CDR3 loop reads CASSKTATNEKLFF. CDR3 DNA: TGTGCCAGTAGTAAGACAGCAACTAATGAAAAACTGTTTTTT.

The chain recombines TRBV30 with TRBJ1-2; no reliable D call. Looked up from germline, CDR1 is GTSNPN and CDR2 is SVGIG (reference sequence). This CDR3 comprises 14 residues. V shed 1 base and J shed 4 bases, with 13 bases lying between them. CDR3: CAWSGQLGSYGYTF. Here the CDR3 DNA reads TGTGCCTGGAGTGGCCAATTGGGCAGCTATGGCTACACCTTC.

The chain couples TRBV10-3 to TRBJ1-2; D is undetermined. Germline V gene data show CDR1 as ENHRY and CDR2 as SYGVKD. Trimming stripped 10 bases from V and 4 bases from J, with 16 bases between. This CDR3 spans 13 amino acids. Here the CDR3 DNA reads TGTGCCACCTCCGAGGAGGGAGCCTATGGCTACACCTTC. Amino acid sequence: CATSEEGAYGYTF.

This chain uses TRBV7-3 with TRBJ1-1, with a weak D call TRBD1 (5 bases). Germline V gene sequence: CDR1 SGHTA, CDR2 FQGTGA. V was pared by 2 bases and J by 3 bases, with 10 bases between. The CDR3 spans 14 residues. The CDR3 is CASSLEQGDTEAFF. As DNA, the CDR3 is TGTGCCAGCAGCTTAGAGCAAGGGGACACTGAAGCTTTCTTT.

The chain links TRBV5-1 to TRBJ1-1; perhaps TRBD1 as D (5 bases). Trimming removed 4 bases from V and 6 bases from J, with 13 bases in between. Germline loops: CDR1 SGHRS, CDR2 YFSETQ. The CDR3 extends over 13 amino acids. The CDR3 DNA follows: TGCGCCAGCAGCGTCCGATTGACAGCTGAAGCTTTCTTT. Translating it yields CASSVRLTAEAFF. The complete variable domain, with remaining parts taken from reference TRBV5-1 and TRBJ1-1, reads KAGVTQTPRYLIKTRGQQVTLSCSPISGHRSVSWYQQTPGQGLQFLFEYFSETQRNKGNFPGRFSGRQFSNSRSEMNVSTLELGDSALYLCASSVRLTAEAFFGQGTRLTVV.

This clone was counted only a few times. The chain recombines TRBV24-1 with TRBJ2-1; 8 nucleotides line up with TRBD1. There are 15 residues in the CDR3. The trim removed 3 bases at V and 7 bases at J, leaving 7 bases unmatched. Looked up from germline, CDR1 is KGHDR and CDR2 is SFDVKD. CDR3 protein: CATSDPGQGRNEQFF. Written as DNA, the CDR3 is TGTGCCACCAGTGATCCCGGACAGGGTAGGAATGAGCAGTTCTTC.

The chain employs TRBV30 and TRBJ2-7; TRBD1 might be the D (8 bases). V lost 5 bases and J 7 bases, leaving 18 bases between the germline ends. Germline CDR1 reads GTSNPN; CDR2 reads SVGIG (reference sequence). The CDR3 loop spans 13 amino acids. The CDR3 is CAWRGRGRGEQYF. Here the CDR3 DNA reads TGTGCCTGGCGGGGCAGGGGGCGGGGGGAGCAGTACTTC.

The V and J genes are TRBV10-3 and TRBJ2-5; a possible D gene is TRBD1 (5 bases). Looked up from germline, CDR1 is ENHRY and CDR2 is SYGVKD. The CDR3 runs 12 residues. Trimming shortened V by 11 bases and J by 5 bases, and 15 bases separated the two germline ends. The CDR3 region has the DNA TGTGCCGCCCAGGGTTTAGGCGAGACCCAGTACTTC. Its translation: CAAQGLGETQYF.

The CDR3 loop is CATYRGGSYGYTF. The CDR3 DNA is TGTGCCACCTACAGGGGGGGTAGCTATGGCTACACCTTC. This chain links TRBV10-3 with TRBJ1-2; 8 positions agree with TRBD1. The J segment lost 4 bases and the V segment lost 10 bases, leaving 8 bases of the junction unmatched. The CDR3 is 13 residues long. Germline CDR1 reads ENHRY; CDR2 reads SYGVKD.

The genes are TRBV29-1 and TRBJ1-1; D gene ambiguous. Trimming cost V 5 bases and J 2 bases, with 6 bases left between them. The germline V gene has CDR1 SQVTM and CDR2 ANQGSEA. CDR3 length: 11 amino acids. The CDR3 loop is CSVSGNTEAFF. The DNA for the CDR3 is TGCAGCGTTTCGGGAAACACTGAAGCTTTCTTT.

The J gene is TRBJ1-1, the V gene TRBV5-1, with TRBD1 as a possible D gene (5 bases). CDR1 and CDR2 from the germline V gene are SGHRS and YFSETQ. The V end was cut by 3 bases, the J end by 3 bases, with 6 bases between. The CDR3 has 12 residues. The CDR3 reads CASSSGDTEAFF. The CDR3 DNA is TGCGCCAGCAGCTCGGGGGACACTGAAGCTTTCTTT. The full variable domain, completed using reference TRBV5-1 and TRBJ1-1, is KAGVTQTPRYLIKTRGQQVTLSCSPISGHRSVSWYQQTPGQGLQFLFEYFSETQRNKGNFPGRFSGRQFSNSRSEMNVSTLELGDSALYLCASSSGDTEAFFGQGTRLTVV.

V is TRBV3-1 (or the pseudogene TRBV3-2) and J is TRBJ2-5; 11 positions match TRBD2. From germline, CDR1 is LGHDT and CDR2 YNNKEL (reference sequence). J was trimmed by 1 base and V by 1 base; bases with no gene match: 14. The CDR3 length is 20 residues. Here the CDR3 reads CASSQGPLAGGTVGQETQYF. The CDR3 coding sequence is TGTGCCAGCAGCCAAGGTCCTCTAGCGGGGGGAACGGTAGGCCAAGAGACCCAGTACTTC.

The J gene is TRBJ1-1, the V gene TRBV29-1; D possibly corresponds to TRBD1 (5 bases). The CDR3 is made up of 10 amino acids. V lost 0 bases and J 11 bases, leaving 7 bases between the germline ends. From germline, CDR1 is SQVTM and CDR2 ANQGSEA. DNA of the CDR3: TGCAGCGTTGAAGAACGGGGGGCTTTCTTT. Translating it yields CSVEERGAFF.

The J gene is TRBJ1-5, the V gene TRBV15; 8 bases agree with TRBD1. After removal of 5 bases from V and 4 bases from J, the junction contained 13 bases not matched to a gene. Germline loops: CDR1 LNHNV, CDR2 YYDKDF (reference sequence). The CDR3 is 17 residues long. The CDR3 DNA follows: TGTGCCACCAGCGGATCCTTGGACAGGGTTGGGAATCAGCCCCAGCATTTT. Its translation: CATSGSLDRVGNQPQHF.

J is TRBJ1-5 and V is TRBV18; 9 bases fit TRBD1. Trimming at V came to 2 bases and at J to 6 bases, leaving 5 bases not matched to a gene. The CDR3 runs 15 residues. Germline V gives CDR1 KGHSH, CDR2 LQKENI. The CDR3 reads CASSPDRGGGQPQHF. The DNA for the CDR3 is TGTGCCAGCTCACCAGACAGGGGGGGAGGTCAGCCCCAGCATTTT.

V usage is TRBV11-3 and J usage is TRBJ2-7; 13 positions agree with TRBD2. Germline values: CDR1 SGHNT, CDR2 YENEEA. Germline trimming cut 0 bases from V and 4 bases from J; bases unmatched to any gene: 9. The CDR3 spans 18 residues. The CDR3 coding sequence is TGTGCCAGCAGCTTAGAACCAACTAGCGGGGGGGCAGTGTACGAGCAGTACTTC. Translation: CASSLEPTSGGAVYEQYF.

This clone was seen a single time. The J gene is TRBJ1-2, the V gene TRBV12-5, with D possibly matching TRBD1 (5 bases). There are 15 residues in the CDR3. Trimming pared 5 bases from V and 4 bases from J, leaving 17 bases between. Germline V gene lookup returns CDR1 LGHNT and CDR2 FRNRAP. CDR3 DNA: TGTGCTAGTGGTATGAGCGGGGGTACGGGCTATGGCTACACCTTC. Translation gives CASGMSGGTGYGYTF. Using reference TRBV12-5 and TRBJ1-2 for the parts outside the CDR3, the full variable domain is DARVTQTPRHKVTEMGQEVTMRCQPILGHNTVFWYRQTMMQGLELLAYFRNRAPLDDSGMPKDRFSAEMPDATLATLKIQPSEPRDSAVYFCASGMSGGTGYGYTFGSGTRLTVV.

V and J are TRBV4-1 and TRBJ2-7, with 10 bases identical to TRBD2. Trimming took 3 bases from V and 6 from J; bases not matched to a gene: 5. CDR1 is MGHRA, CDR2 YSYEKL, per germline. There are 14 residues in the CDR3. The CDR3 loop is CASSHSGGAVEQYF. CDR3 coding DNA: TGCGCCAGCAGCCACAGCGGGGGGGCGGTCGAGCAGTACTTC.

This clone was observed a few times. The CDR3 DNA is TGTGCCAGCAGCGTAGTTGCGGGGCTTTACAATGAGCAGTTCTTC. Translating gives CASSVVAGLYNEQFF. This chain links TRBV9 with TRBJ2-1; maybe TRBD2 (6 bases). V lost 0 bases and J lost 4, with 11 bases in between. CDR1 and CDR2 from the germline V gene are SGDLS and YYNGEE. CDR3 length equals 15 residues.

The chain has TRBV30 and TRBJ2-1, with D perhaps TRBD1 (5 bases). Germline assignment: CDR1 GTSNPN and CDR2 SVGIG (reference sequence). V dropped 0 bases and J dropped 1 base, with 13 bases sitting between them. This CDR3 has 16 amino acids. The CDR3 region has the DNA TGTGCCTGGAGTGTTAGGGGCGGTAAGTCCTACAATGAGCAGTTCTTC. It specifies CAWSVRGGKSYNEQFF.

The chain links TRBV3-1 (or the pseudogene TRBV3-2) to TRBJ2-7; 8 nucleotides match TRBD1. From germline, CDR1 is LGHDT and CDR2 YNNKEL (reference sequence). This CDR3 region has 20 residues. V gave up 0 bases and J gave up 2 bases; unmatched junction bases: 18. The CDR3 reads CASSQERRANQGASTYEQYF. Written as DNA, the CDR3 is TGTGCCAGCAGCCAAGAACGCCGAGCGAACCAGGGGGCTTCGACCTACGAGCAGTACTTC.

This clone was seen a handful of times. This chain uses TRBV9 with TRBJ2-5, with D tentatively TRBD1 (6 bases). The CDR3 loop spans 15 amino acids. Germline V gene sequence: CDR1 SGDLS, CDR2 YYNGEE. Trimming shortened V by 0 bases and J by 1 base, and 10 bases separated the two germline ends. The CDR3 region has the DNA TGTGCCAGCAGCGTAGGGCAGGGGACCCAAGAGACCCAGTACTTC. Amino acids: CASSVGQGTQETQYF.

V and J are TRBV19 and TRBJ2-3; D uncertain. The CDR3 sequence is 14 residues long. Between the trimmed V and J ends, which lost 4 bases and 4 bases, there was a span of 12 bases. CDR1 and CDR2 (germline): LNHDA, SQIVND (reference sequence). CDR3 sequence (DNA): TGTGCCAGTAGTACAGACCGATACTCAGATACGCAGTATTTT. This sequence encodes CASSTDRYSDTQYF.

The J gene is TRBJ1-1, the V gene TRBV3-1 (or the pseudogene TRBV3-2); maybe TRBD1 (6 bases). The CDR3 spans 14 residues. The V end was cut by 4 bases, the J end by 5 bases, with 14 bases between. Germline V lookup: CDR1 LGHDT, CDR2 YNNKEL (reference sequence). The CDR3, as DNA: TGTGCCAGCAGCCTGGGAGTTACAGGGACTGAAGCTTTCTTT. It yields the protein CASSLGVTGTEAFF.